Listed here is a single TCR beta chain. The target antigen is unknown. The entry originates in a study of T cells in tuberculosis. Assay: immunoSEQ multiplex PCR; the TCRdb copy retains only in-frame clones and omits some. The sample has around 10,000 clones; over 90% are singletons. Each patient had positive sputum smear microscopy and/or positive culture. Study findings and constraints: Selection depended on which cryopreserved specimens were available.

Trimming stripped 0 bases from V and 2 bases from J, with 8 bases between. Germline loops: CDR1 SGHRS, CDR2 YFSETQ. The CDR3 loop spans 14 amino acids. The receptor was isolated from an adult with tuberculosis. The sequencing input was PBMCs. The chain links TRBV5-1 to TRBJ1-2; D possibly corresponds to TRBD1 (6 bases). The CDR3 coding sequence is TGCGCCAGCAGCTTGGATGGACAGAACTATGGCTACACCTTC. This sequence encodes CASSLDGQNYGYTF. The whole variable domain, filled in from reference TRBV5-1 and TRBJ1-2, reads KAGVTQTPRYLIKTRGQQVTLSCSPISGHRSVSWYQQTPGQGLQFLFEYFSETQRNKGNFPGRFSGRQFSNSRSEMNVSTLELGDSALYLCASSLDGQNYGYTFGSGTRLTVV.